What follows describes a single T cell receptor (beta chain). Its target is not known. Template-switch reactions added UMIs with a 6-nucleotide sample barcode. TCRdb reprocessed the 5' RACE reads and stores each CDR3 protein as one record, lacking DNA. Its clone listing holds some 150,000 distinct CDR3 sequences. The CDR3 totals 14 residues. The germline gives CDR1 SGHNT, CDR2 YYREEE (reference sequence). These data originate in a study of monozygotic twins with inflammatory bowel disease. Study findings and constraints: Especially with disease activity, IBD patients had fewer clonotypes in common with others than healthy twins did.

J is TRBJ1-6 and V is TRBV5-4. The receptor was isolated from a human donor with ulcerative colitis or Crohn's disease, or a healthy co-twin of an affected twin (not recorded which). The source material was blood. CDR3 sequence reads: CASSLGTENSPLHF.